These 12 T cell receptor beta chains share one sample of origin, sequenced in a study of blood T cell repertoires in COVID-19 (dated by TCRdb to 2018 to 2021). Libraries were built with the immunoSEQ multiplex PCR assay. The immuneACCESS repertoire file appears here via TCRdb, limited to in-frame rearrangements. These files lack a portion of the clones; in checked studies, under half of the deficit traces to unresolved V genes, and the cause of the others is not known. Within this sample are some 490,000 clones, with about 88% of them counted one time only. In total, the top ten clones hold just over 8% of the sample. Sequenced: PBMCs or T cells enriched from blood (not recorded which). The receptors derive from an older woman who had recovered from COVID-19.

CDR3 nucleotides: TGTGCCAGCAGCGGCTCGTACACAGATACGCAGTATTTT. Its protein is CASSGSYTDTQYF. The V call is TRBV7-6, the J call TRBJ2-3; D remains ambiguous. V was trimmed by 5 bases and J by 2 bases, leaving 8 bases between them. In germline, CDR1 is SGHVS, CDR2 FNYEAQ. There are 13 residues in the CDR3.

The chain is built from TRBV29-1 and TRBJ2-3; 9 nucleotides align to TRBD2. CDR1 and CDR2 from the germline V gene are SQVTM and ANQGSEA. The CDR3 length is 14 residues. V dropped 5 bases and J dropped 4; count of bases not matched to a gene: 7. CDR3 nucleotide sequence: TGCAGCGTTCGGCGGGGGGGCTTCCCAGATACGCAGTATTTT. It translates to CSVRRGGFPDTQYF.

With respect to this clone: Other DNA sequences in the same sample also yield this CDR3. The rearrangement uses TRBV5-4 and TRBJ1-2; 7 bases fit TRBD1. The CDR3 is 15 residues long. Per germline, CDR1 SGHNT and CDR2 YYREEE (reference sequence). Trimming took 0 bases from V and 2 from J; bases not matched to a gene: 4. CDR3: CASSLGGQANYGYTF. In DNA form, the CDR3 reads TGTGCCAGCAGCTTGGGAGGACAGGCCAACTATGGCTACACCTTC. Looking up the rest from reference TRBV5-4 and TRBJ1-2 gives the full variable domain: ETGVTQSPTHLIKTRGQQVTLRCSSQSGHNTVSWYQQALGQGPQFIFQYYREEENGRGNFPPRFSGLQFPNYSSELNVNALELDDSALYLCASSLGGQANYGYTFGSGTRLTVV.

This clone was seen a few times. The chain is built from TRBV4-1 and TRBJ1-6; D gene ambiguous. The CDR3 is made up of 16 amino acids. In germline, CDR1 is MGHRA, CDR2 YSYEKL. Trimming left V 0 bases short and J 0 bases short, with 6 bases between. The CDR3 spells CASSQDSRSYNSPLHF. CDR3 nucleotides: TGCGCCAGCAGCCAAGACTCCCGCTCCTATAATTCACCCCTCCACTTT.

The chain links TRBV6-5 to TRBJ2-1; TRBD1 aligns across 8 bases. The CDR3 length is 15 residues. J was trimmed by 10 bases and V by 4 bases; bases with no gene match: 12. CDR1 MNHEY and CDR2 SVGAGI come from the germline V gene. The DNA for the CDR3 is TGTGCCAGCAGTTCCAGTCCGACAGGGGCCACAGAGCAGTTCTTC. As protein: CASSSSPTGATEQFF.

The chain is built from TRBV5-1 and TRBJ2-5, with D possibly TRBD2 on 6 matching bases. Trimming took off 2 bases at V and 5 bases at J, with 16 bases between the two ends. From germline, CDR1 is SGHRS and CDR2 YFSETQ. The CDR3 runs 15 residues. CDR3 region: CASSLMGGGSETQYF. CDR3 sequence (DNA): TGCGCCAGCAGCTTAATGGGAGGAGGGTCCGAGACCCAGTACTTC.

The chain recombines TRBV11-2 with TRBJ1-2; D not resolved. Germline CDR1 and CDR2: SGHAT and FQNNGV. The CDR3 extends over 14 amino acids. V was trimmed by 1 base and J by 8 bases, leaving 14 bases between them. The CDR3 here is CASSLANPGGGYTF. CDR3 nucleotide sequence: TGTGCCAGCAGCTTAGCCAATCCAGGTGGAGGCTACACCTTC.

The chain has TRBV9 and TRBJ1-2; the D is unclear. V was cut by 7 bases and J by 6 bases, with 10 bases left in between. Germline assignment: CDR1 SGDLS and CDR2 YYNGEE. The CDR3 length is 11 residues. The CDR3 region is CASSGVDGYTF. In DNA, the CDR3 is TGTGCCAGCTCCGGGGTTGATGGCTACACCTTC.

DNA for the CDR3: TGTGCCAGCAGTTCGACAGATAATGAAAAACTGTTTTTT. Translation gives CASSSTDNEKLFF. V gene TRBV6-5 combines with J gene TRBJ1-4, with a weak D call TRBD1 (5 bases). Trimming pared 4 bases from V and 4 bases from J, leaving 7 bases between. The CDR3 loop spans 13 amino acids. Germline V gene sequence: CDR1 MNHEY, CDR2 SVGAGI.

The CDR3, as DNA: TGCGCCAGCAGCTTGGACCCCAACGGGGAGACCCAGTACTTC. The encoded protein is CASSLDPNGETQYF. V is TRBV5-1 and J is TRBJ2-5; D is unclear. Germline CDR1 and CDR2: SGHRS and YFSETQ. Deletions cut 0 bases from V and 5 bases from J, with 11 bases between. The CDR3 length is 14 residues.

This CDR3 reads CASSQQGAGANVLTF. DNA of the CDR3: TGTGCCAGCTCACAGCAGGGGGCTGGGGCCAACGTCCTGACTTTC. The chain combines TRBV18 with TRBJ2-6; 7 nucleotides match TRBD1. The CDR3 is 15 amino acids. Germline trimming cut 4 bases from V and 2 bases from J; bases unmatched to any gene: 2. In germline, CDR1 is KGHSH, CDR2 LQKENI.

This sequence joins TRBV6-1 and TRBJ2-3; 15 positions match TRBD2. The germline V gene encodes CDR1 MNHNS and CDR2 SASEGT. Unmatched junction bases numbered 11, after V lost 0 bases and J lost 1 base. The CDR3 consists of 21 residues. This chain's CDR3 is CASSEAIYGLAGGRGTDTQYF. DNA of the CDR3: TGTGCCAGCAGTGAAGCAATCTATGGACTAGCGGGGGGGCGTGGCACAGATACGCAGTATTTT.